Following are 6 T cell receptor beta chains from one sample sequenced in a study of blood T cells in healthy people across ages. Alongside a J-beta primer mix, a sample-barcoded 5' primer served in a second PCR lasting about 7 to 12 cycles. Each CDR3 protein gets one entry after TCRdb re-called the 5' RACE reads with MiXCR. The sample consists of about 800,000 distinct CDR3 sequences, 20% to 25% of them appearing once. The data were also submitted as part of a second study, on T cells of mothers and their children.

Sequenced material: blood. Receptor source: a boy younger than 18 in good health.

In its sample, this clonotype was seen a few times. This chain connects TRBV27 to TRBJ2-5, with 9 nucleotides matching TRBD2. The CDR3 has 15 residues. Trimming cost V 4 bases and J 4 bases; bases outside gene matches: 7. Germline values: CDR1 MNHEY, CDR2 SMNVEV (reference sequence). The CDR3 is CASSYSREGPETQYF. The CDR3 DNA is TGTGCCAGCAGTTATTCGCGGGAGGGCCCAGAGACCCAGTACTTC.

This clonotype occurred a few times. The rearrangement uses TRBV16 and TRBJ2-7, with D perhaps TRBD1 (5 bases). Matching the DNA end better, TRBJ2-5 makes the J call doubtful. This CDR3 contains 16 residues. Germline V gene lookup returns CDR1 KGHSY and CDR2 FQNENV. The CDR3 nucleotides are TGTGCCAGCAGCCCTGCAGGGCAGGGCCTCCGAGAGACCCAGTACTTC. It yields the protein CASSPAGQGLRETQYF.

This clonotype was counted a few times. The J gene is TRBJ2-7, the V gene TRBV7-8, with D maybe TRBD1 (6 bases). V shed 1 base and J shed 2 bases, with 18 bases lying between them. The CDR3 extends over 17 amino acids. Germline CDR1 and CDR2: SGHVS and FQNEAQ. CDR3 in DNA: TGTGCCAGCAGCTTAGATCTCCTAGGGCAGGGGACCTACGAGCAGTACTTC. Its protein is CASSLDLLGQGTYEQYF.

This clonotype was found a few times. The chain links TRBV18 to TRBJ2-3; the D gene could be TRBD1 or TRBD2 (5 bases each). The CDR3 is 13 residues long. Trimming pared 3 bases from V and 5 bases from J, leaving 9 bases between. Germline CDR1 and CDR2: KGHSH and LQKENI. CDR3 DNA sequence: TGTGCCAGCTCACCTGAGAGGGGAGATACGCAGTATTTT. This translates into CASSPERGDTQYF.

The CDR3 nucleotides are TGTGCCAGCAGCCAAGATATGGCCTATCGAAACAATGAGCAGTTCTTC. The encoded protein is CASSQDMAYRNNEQFF. The chain has TRBV3-1 and TRBJ2-1; the D is unclear. Trimming removed 0 bases at V and 5 bases at J, with 14 bases between. The CDR3 is 16 residues long. Germline loops: CDR1 LGHDT, CDR2 YNNKEL (reference sequence).

This clonotype was seen a handful of times. The chain uses TRBV9 and TRBJ1-1; D is unresolved. From germline, CDR1 is SGDLS and CDR2 YYNGEE. V was cut by 0 bases and J by 0 bases, with 6 bases left in between. The CDR3 consists of 14 residues. This CDR3 reads CASSVEPVNTEAFF. The CDR3 DNA reads as TGTGCCAGCAGCGTAGAGCCAGTGAACACTGAAGCTTTCTTT.